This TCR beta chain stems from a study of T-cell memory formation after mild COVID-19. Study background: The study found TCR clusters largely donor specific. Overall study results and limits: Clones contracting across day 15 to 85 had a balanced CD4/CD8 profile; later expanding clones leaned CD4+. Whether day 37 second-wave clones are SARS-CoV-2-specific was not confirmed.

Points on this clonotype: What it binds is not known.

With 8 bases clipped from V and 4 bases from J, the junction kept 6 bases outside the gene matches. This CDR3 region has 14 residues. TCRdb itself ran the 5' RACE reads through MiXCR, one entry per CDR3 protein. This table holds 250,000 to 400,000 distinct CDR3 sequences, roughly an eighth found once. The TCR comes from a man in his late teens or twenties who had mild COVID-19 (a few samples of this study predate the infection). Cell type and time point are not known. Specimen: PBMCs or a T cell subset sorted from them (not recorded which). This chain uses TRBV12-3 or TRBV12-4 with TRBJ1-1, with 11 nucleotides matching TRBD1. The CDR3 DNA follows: TGTGCCAGCGGGGACAGGGGGGACGGCACTGAAGCTTTCTTT. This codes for CASGDRGDGTEAFF.